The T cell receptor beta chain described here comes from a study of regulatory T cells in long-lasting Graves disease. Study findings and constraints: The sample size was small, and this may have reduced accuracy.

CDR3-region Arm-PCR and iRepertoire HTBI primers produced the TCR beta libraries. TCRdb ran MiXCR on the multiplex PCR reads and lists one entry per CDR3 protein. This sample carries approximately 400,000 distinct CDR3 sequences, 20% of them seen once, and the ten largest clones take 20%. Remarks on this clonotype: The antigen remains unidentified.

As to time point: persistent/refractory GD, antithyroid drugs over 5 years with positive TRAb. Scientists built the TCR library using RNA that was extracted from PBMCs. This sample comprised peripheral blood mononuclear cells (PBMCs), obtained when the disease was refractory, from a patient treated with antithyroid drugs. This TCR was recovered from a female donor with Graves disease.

The DNA for the CDR3 is TGTGCCAGCAGCCAAGGAATCCCAGGGGGCGCGTCCTTCCGGAACACTGAAGCTTTCTTT. It yields the protein CASSQGIPGGASFRNTEAFF. This chain links TRBV7-8 with TRBJ1-1; 8 bases agree with TRBD1. V shed 5 bases and J 1 base; nucleotides not matched to a gene: 21. The CDR3 is 20 amino acids. Germline-derived CDR1 and CDR2 are SGHVS and FQNEAQ.